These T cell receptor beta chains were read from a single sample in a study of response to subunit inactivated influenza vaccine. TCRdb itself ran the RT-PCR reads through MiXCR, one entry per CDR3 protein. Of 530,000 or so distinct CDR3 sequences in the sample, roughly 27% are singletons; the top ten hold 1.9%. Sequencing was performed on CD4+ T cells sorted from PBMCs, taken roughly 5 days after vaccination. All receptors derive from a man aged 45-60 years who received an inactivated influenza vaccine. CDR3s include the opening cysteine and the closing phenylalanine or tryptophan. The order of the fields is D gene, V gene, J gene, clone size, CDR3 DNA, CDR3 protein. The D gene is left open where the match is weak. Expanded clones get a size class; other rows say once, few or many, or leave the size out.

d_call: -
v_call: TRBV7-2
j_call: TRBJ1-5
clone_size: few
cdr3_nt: TGTGCCAGCAGCTTAGTTGGGGGGGGAATGAATCAGCCCCAGCATTTT
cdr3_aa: CASSLVGGGMNQPQHF

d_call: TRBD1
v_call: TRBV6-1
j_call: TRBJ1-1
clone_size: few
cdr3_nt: TGTGCCAGCAGATGGACAGGGTTGTCTGAAGCTTTCTTT
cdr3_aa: CASRWTGLSEAFF

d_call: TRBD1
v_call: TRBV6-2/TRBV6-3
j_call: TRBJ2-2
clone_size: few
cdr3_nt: TGTGCCAGCAGTTACGTGGGGACAGGGGTGACCGGGGAGCTGTTTTTT
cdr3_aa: CASSYVGTGVTGELFF

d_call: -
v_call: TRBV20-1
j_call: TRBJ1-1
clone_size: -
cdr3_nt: TGCAGCGGGGCACAGGGTCTTGTCACTGAAGCTTTCTTT
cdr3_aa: CSGAQGLVTEAFF

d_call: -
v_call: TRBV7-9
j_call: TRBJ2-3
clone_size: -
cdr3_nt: TGTGCCAGCACCCCCTGGACAGATACGCAGTATTTT
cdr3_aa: CASTPWTDTQYF

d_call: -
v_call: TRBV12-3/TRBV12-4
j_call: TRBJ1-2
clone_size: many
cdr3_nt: TGTGCCAGCAGCGAGGACAGTTATGGCTACACCTTC
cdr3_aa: CASSEDSYGYTF

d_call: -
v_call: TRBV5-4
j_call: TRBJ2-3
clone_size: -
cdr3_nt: TGTGCCAGCAGCTTGGCCAGTCTAGGAGATACGCAGTATTTT
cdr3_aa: CASSLASLGDTQYF

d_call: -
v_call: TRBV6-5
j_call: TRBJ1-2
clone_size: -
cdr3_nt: TGTGCCAGCAGTTACTCAAGGGAAGGCCTCTATGGCTACACCTTC
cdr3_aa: CASSYSREGLYGYTF

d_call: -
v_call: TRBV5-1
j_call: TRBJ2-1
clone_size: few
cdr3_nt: TGCGCCAGCAGCCCTCACCGGGGAACAGAGCAGTTCTTC
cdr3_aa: CASSPHRGTEQFF

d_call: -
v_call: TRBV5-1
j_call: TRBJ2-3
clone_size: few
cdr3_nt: TGCGCCAGCAGTGTAGGGCACACAGATACGCAGTATTTT
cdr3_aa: CASSVGHTDTQYF

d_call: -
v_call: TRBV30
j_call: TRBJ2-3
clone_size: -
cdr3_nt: TGTGCCTGGAGTGTGGGTCGGCCTGGAGATACGCAGTATTTT
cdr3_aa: CAWSVGRPGDTQYF

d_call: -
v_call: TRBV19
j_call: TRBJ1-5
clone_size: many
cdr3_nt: TGTGCCAGTACCCCGGCCGGCAGTCAGCCCCAGCATTTT
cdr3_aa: CASTPAGSQPQHF

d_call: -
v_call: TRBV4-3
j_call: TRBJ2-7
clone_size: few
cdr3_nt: TGCGCCAGCAGCCAAGAATTGGCCTACGAGCAGTACTTC
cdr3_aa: CASSQELAYEQYF

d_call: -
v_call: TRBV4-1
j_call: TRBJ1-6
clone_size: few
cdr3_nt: TGCGCCAGCAGCCAAGCCCAACGAGCGAATTCACCCCTCCACTTT
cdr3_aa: CASSQAQRANSPLHF

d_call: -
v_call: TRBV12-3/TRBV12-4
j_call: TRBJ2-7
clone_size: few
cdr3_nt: TGTGCCAGCAAGGGACAAGGCCCTGTGGAGTACTTC
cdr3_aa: CASKGQGPVEYF

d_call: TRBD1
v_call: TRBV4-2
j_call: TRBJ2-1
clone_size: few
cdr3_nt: TGTGCCAGCAGCCAAGCCGGACAGGGGAGGAATGAGCAGTTCTTC
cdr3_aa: CASSQAGQGRNEQFF

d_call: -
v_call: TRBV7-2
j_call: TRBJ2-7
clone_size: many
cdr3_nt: TGTGCCAGCAGCCCTACCGGGGGTAGATACGAGCAGTACTTC
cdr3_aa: CASSPTGGRYEQYF

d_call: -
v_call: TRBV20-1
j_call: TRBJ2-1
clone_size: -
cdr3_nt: TGCAGTGCTCCGGACCACCGGGGTAATGAGCAGTTCTTC
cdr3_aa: CSAPDHRGNEQFF

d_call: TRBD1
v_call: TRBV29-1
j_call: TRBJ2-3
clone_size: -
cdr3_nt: TGCAGCGTTGCGTTGGTACAGGGGCTTTTTCGCACAGATACGCAGTATTTT
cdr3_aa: CSVALVQGLFRTDTQYF

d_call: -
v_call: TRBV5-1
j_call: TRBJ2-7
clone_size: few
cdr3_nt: TGCGCCAGCAGCAGGCTACAGGATCGAGGCGAGCAGTACTTC
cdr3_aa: CASSRLQDRGEQYF

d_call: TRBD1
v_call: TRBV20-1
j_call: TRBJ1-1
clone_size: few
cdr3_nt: TGCAGTGCCACAGGGGCCCTCAGTGAAGCTTTTTTT
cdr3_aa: CSATGALSEAFF

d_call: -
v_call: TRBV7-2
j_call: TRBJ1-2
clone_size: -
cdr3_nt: TGTGCCAGCAGCTTACAACAGGCCCGGTCTCGAGGGTATGGCTACACCTTC
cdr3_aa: CASSLQQARSRGYGYTF

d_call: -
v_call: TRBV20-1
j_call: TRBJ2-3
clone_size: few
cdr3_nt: TGCAGTGCACTACACTTAGGAGATACGCAGTATTTT
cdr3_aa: CSALHLGDTQYF

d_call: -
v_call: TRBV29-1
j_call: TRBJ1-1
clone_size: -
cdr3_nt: TGCAGCGTTGAATATCGGGGGAGTAATGTGGGCACTGAAGCTTTCTTT
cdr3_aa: CSVEYRGSNVGTEAFF

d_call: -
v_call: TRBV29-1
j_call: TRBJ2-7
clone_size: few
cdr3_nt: TGCAGCGTTGCTACTGCCTACGAGCAGTACTTC
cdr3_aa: CSVATAYEQYF

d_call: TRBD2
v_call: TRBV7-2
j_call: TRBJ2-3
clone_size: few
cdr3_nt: TGTGCCAGCAGTCAGACTAGCATGTCAGATACGCAGTATTTT
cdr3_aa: CASSQTSMSDTQYF

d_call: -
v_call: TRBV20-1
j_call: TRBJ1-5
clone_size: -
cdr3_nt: TGCAGTGCGGGGAAAAACACGGATGGGGGGTCCCAGCATTTT
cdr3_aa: CSAGKNTDGGSQHF

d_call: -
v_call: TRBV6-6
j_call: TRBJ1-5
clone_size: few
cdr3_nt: TGTGCCAGCAGCGACAACGATCAGCCCCAGCATTTT
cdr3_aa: CASSDNDQPQHF

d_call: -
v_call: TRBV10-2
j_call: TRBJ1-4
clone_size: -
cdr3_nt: TGCGCCAGCAGTGAGGCCGGATCCTTGGGGGTGGTTGGTGAAAAACTGTTTTTT
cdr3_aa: CASSEAGSLGVVGEKLFF